This is a list of T cell receptor beta chains from one sample in a study of vaccination effects on CD4 cells after COVID-19. Some clones are missing from TCRdb's copy, which holds only in-frame ones; the method was immunoSEQ multiplex PCR. The sample lists tens of thousands of clones; 65% to 75% were seen once. No antigen is known for these receptors. Specimen: CD4+ T cells from PBMCs cultured with HCoV-OC43 spike peptides, collected after COVID-19 vaccination. Receptors were obtained from a human donor who received a COVID-19 vaccine. Each CDR3 is given with its conserved first and last residue. A D gene is named only where the DNA matches it firmly. Rows give clone size only sometimes, using once, few, many, or a class for an expanded clone.

DNA	CDR3	J	D	V	size
TGTGCCAGCTCACCTATGGGGGCAAGGTATGGCTACACCTTC	CASSPMGARYGYTF	TRBJ1-2	NA	TRBV18	NA
TGTGCCAGCAACGGCCCCGGGACAGGGCACGTAGAGACCCAGTACTTC	CASNGPGTGHVETQYF	TRBJ2-5	TRBD1	TRBV2	NA
TGTGCCAGCAGTTCCAGTGACGGCATTCAGTACTTC	CASSSSDGIQYF	TRBJ2-4	NA	TRBV28	NA
TGTGCCAGCACCCGCCATAGGACTAGCGGGAATACGGGCCCCTACAATGAGCAGTTCTTC	CASTRHRTSGNTGPYNEQFF	TRBJ2-1	TRBD2	TRBV2	NA
TGTGCCAGCAGCCAAGAATGGGGACCAATTACGGGGGAAAAACTGTTTTTT	CASSQEWGPITGEKLFF	TRBJ1-4	NA	TRBV14	NA
TGCGCCAGCAGCTACCGGACAGGCGGGGAATATAGCAATCAGCCCCAGCATTTT	CASSYRTGGEYSNQPQHF	TRBJ1-5	TRBD1	TRBV5-1	NA
TGTGCCAGTAGAAGCGGACAGGGCTGGACTGAAGCTTTCTTT	CASRSGQGWTEAFF	TRBJ1-1	TRBD1	TRBV19	NA
TGTGCCAGCAGCCCCAGACCGGGACAGGAAACAACTAATGAAAAACTGTTTTTT	CASSPRPGQETTNEKLFF	TRBJ1-4	TRBD1	TRBV9	NA
TGCGCCAGCAGTGCAACCAGGGGGTCCACTGAAGCTTTCTTT	CASSATRGSTEAFF	TRBJ1-1	TRBD1	TRBV10-1	few
TGTGCCAGCTCACCTCGCCAGGTCGACTACGAGCAGTACTTC	CASSPRQVDYEQYF	TRBJ2-7	NA	TRBV18	NA
TGTGCCAGCAGTTACGGCGGGAGCGACCAAGAGACCCAGTACTTC	CASSYGGSDQETQYF	TRBJ2-5	TRBD2	TRBV6-5	NA
TGTGCCAGCAGTTACCCCCAGGGGCAGCGGGAGGGCCGGGAGTTCTTC	CASSYPQGQREGREFF	TRBJ2-1	TRBD2	TRBV6-6	NA
TGTGCCAGCAGTGCTAGACAGGGTTGGGAAAAACTGTTTTTT	CASSARQGWEKLFF	TRBJ1-4	TRBD1	TRBV2	NA
TGTGCCAGCAGACGCGAAGCCGGGGAGCTGTTTTTT	CASRREAGELFF	TRBJ2-2	NA	TRBV2	once
TGCGCCAGCAGCCAAGCCCCGAGCGCGGGCTATGGCTACACCTTC	CASSQAPSAGYGYTF	TRBJ1-2	NA	TRBV4-1	NA
TGTGCCAGCAGCCAAGGACTAGCGATCACAGATACGCAGTATTTT	CASSQGLAITDTQYF	TRBJ2-3	TRBD2	TRBV7-7	few
TGTGCCAGCAGTGAAAGGTTCGGAACTAGCGCATTCACAGATACGCAGTATTTT	CASSERFGTSAFTDTQYF	TRBJ2-3	TRBD2	TRBV6-1	few
TGCGCCAGCAGCCCCGGAGGTGGGGGCGGCACAGATACGCAGTATTTT	CASSPGGGGGTDTQYF	TRBJ2-3	NA	TRBV5-1	NA
TGTGCCAGCAGCCAAGGGCTAGCGGGAGTCGGGTTCTTC	CASSQGLAGVGFF	TRBJ2-1	TRBD2	TRBV3-1/TRBV3-2	NA
TGTGCCAGCAGTTTAGGGGGTGACTATGGCTACACCTTC	CASSLGGDYGYTF	TRBJ1-2	NA	TRBV12-3/TRBV12-4	NA
TGTGCCAGTAGTATTCTTCGGGACCCAAGGTACGAGCAGTACTTC	CASSILRDPRYEQYF	TRBJ2-7	NA	TRBV19	NA
TGTGCCAGCAGCTTAGGCCAGTATAGCAATCAGCCCCAGCATTTT	CASSLGQYSNQPQHF	TRBJ1-5	NA	TRBV11-2	NA
TGTGCCAGCAGTGAACATATACAGGGGGAAGTTTACAATGAGCAGTTCTTC	CASSEHIQGEVYNEQFF	TRBJ2-1	TRBD1	TRBV25-1	NA
TGTGCCAGCAGGCGGGGGAATTCACCCCTCCACTTT	CASRRGNSPLHF	TRBJ1-6	NA	TRBV25-1	few
TGTGCCGGAACGGGGGATCTGGTCATTCATTCACCCCTCCACTTT	CAGTGDLVIHSPLHF	TRBJ1-6	NA	TRBV21-1	NA
TGTGCCACCAGCAGCTCCCGCGGGCTAGCGGGAGCAGAGACCCAGTACTTC	CATSSSRGLAGAETQYF	TRBJ2-5	TRBD2	TRBV15	NA
TGCGCCAGCAGCCAGGGATTGGGCGGGAGGCCCTACAATGAGCAGTTCTTC	CASSQGLGGRPYNEQFF	TRBJ2-1	TRBD2	TRBV4-1	few
TGTGCCAGCAGTTACTCGGGGACTAGTACCCCAGATACGCAGTATTTT	CASSYSGTSTPDTQYF	TRBJ2-3	TRBD2	TRBV6-5	once
TGCGCCAGCAGCCCCGGGACAGGGCTTCAGCCCCAGCATTTT	CASSPGTGLQPQHF	TRBJ1-5	TRBD1	TRBV5-1	few
TGTGCCAGCAGCTTGGAGGGACAGGGGATAGGCTACACCTTC	CASSLEGQGIGYTF	TRBJ1-2	TRBD1	TRBV5-5	few
TGTGCCAGCAGCTTAATGACTAGCGGGAGGAATGAGCAGTTCTTC	CASSLMTSGRNEQFF	TRBJ2-1	TRBD2	TRBV5-4	NA
TGTGCCAGCAGCCAAGATCCAACAAACTCTGGAAACACCATATATTTT	CASSQDPTNSGNTIYF	TRBJ1-3	NA	TRBV3-1/TRBV3-2	NA
TGTGCCAGCACCAGGGGGCGCGGGATGCGAGGCTACACCTTC	CASTRGRGMRGYTF	TRBJ1-2	TRBD1	TRBV6-5	NA
TGTGCCAGCAGTGCAGGGTTGGGGTATGGCTACACCTTC	CASSAGLGYGYTF	TRBJ1-2	NA	TRBV25-1	once
TGTGCCAGCAGCGTAGGGTCTAACTATGGCTACACCTTC	CASSVGSNYGYTF	TRBJ1-2	NA	TRBV7-9	few
TGTGCCAGTAGTACCACGGGCGGACGGAACACCTTC	CASSTTGGRNTF	TRBJ1-2	NA	TRBV19	NA
TGTGCCAGCAGTGAGGACAGGGTGGGCACTGAAGCTTTCTTT	CASSEDRVGTEAFF	TRBJ1-1	TRBD1	TRBV6-1	NA
TGTGCCAGCAAACAATCGGGTATGGATACGCAGTATTTT	CASKQSGMDTQYF	TRBJ2-3	NA	TRBV7-9	NA
TGCGCCAGCAGCTCGGGGGAGGGTATAACTGAAGCTTTCTTT	CASSSGEGITEAFF	TRBJ1-1	NA	TRBV5-1	NA
TGCGCCAGCAGCTTTGCGGGGGGAGTAGATACGCAGTATTTT	CASSFAGGVDTQYF	TRBJ2-3	TRBD2	TRBV5-1	NA
TGTGCCAGCAGTTTACTAGCGGGAGGGCCAGATACGCAGTATTTT	CASSLLAGGPDTQYF	TRBJ2-3	TRBD2	TRBV6-5	NA
TGTGCCAGCAGCTTAGGACTCACCAATGAGCAGTTCTTC	CASSLGLTNEQFF	TRBJ2-1	NA	TRBV7-7	few
TGTGCCTTACAGACCGACCAAGAGACCCAGTACTTC	CALQTDQETQYF	TRBJ2-5	NA	TRBV30	NA